This record looks at one T cell receptor beta chain sequence and its context. Its antigen is undetermined. This entry belongs to a study of cytomegalovirus exposure and HLA in healthy donors. Study observations and caveats: The authors judged a highly shared variant cluster likely a sequencing artifact. TCR beta chains numbering roughly 150 were designated cytomegalovirus-associated.

The PCR made use of 60 Vbeta and 13 Jbeta primers. Sequencing used immunoSEQ multiplex PCR; TCRdb keeps in-frame clones, though not all of them. Of 85,000 to 130,000 clones listed, more than 60% were seen once; the top ten hold roughly 3.6%. The CDR3 covers 15 residues. Trimming cost V 4 bases and J 3 bases, with 15 bases left between them. Germline loops: CDR1 MNHNS, CDR2 SASEGT. The receptor was isolated from a man aged 60 to 75 in good health and CMV-seronegative. Sequencing was done on a sample of PBMCs. The J gene is TRBJ1-2, the V gene TRBV6-1; no reliable D call. CDR3 coding DNA: TGTGCCAGCAGTGCACCCGAAGAGGGAGACTATGGCTACACCTTC. It translates to CASSAPEEGDYGYTF.